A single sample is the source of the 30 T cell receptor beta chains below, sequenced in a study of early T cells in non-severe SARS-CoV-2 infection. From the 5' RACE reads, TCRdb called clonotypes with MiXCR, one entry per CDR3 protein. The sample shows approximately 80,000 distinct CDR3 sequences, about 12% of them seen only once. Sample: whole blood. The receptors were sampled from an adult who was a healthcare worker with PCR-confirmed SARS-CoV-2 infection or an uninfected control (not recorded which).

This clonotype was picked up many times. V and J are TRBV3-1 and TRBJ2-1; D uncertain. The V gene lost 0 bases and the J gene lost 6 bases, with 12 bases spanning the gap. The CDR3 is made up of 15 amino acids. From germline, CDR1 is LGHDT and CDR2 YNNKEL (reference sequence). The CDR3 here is CASSQDARRSNEQFF. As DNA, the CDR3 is TGTGCCAGCAGCCAAGACGCTCGCCGCAGCAATGAGCAGTTCTTC.

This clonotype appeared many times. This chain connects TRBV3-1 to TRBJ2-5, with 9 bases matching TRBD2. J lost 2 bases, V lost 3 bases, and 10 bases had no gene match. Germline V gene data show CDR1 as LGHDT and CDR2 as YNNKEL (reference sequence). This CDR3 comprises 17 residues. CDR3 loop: CASSQAPNSGGQETQYF. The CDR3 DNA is TGTGCCAGCAGCCAGGCTCCGAACAGCGGGGGGCAAGAGACCCAGTACTTC.

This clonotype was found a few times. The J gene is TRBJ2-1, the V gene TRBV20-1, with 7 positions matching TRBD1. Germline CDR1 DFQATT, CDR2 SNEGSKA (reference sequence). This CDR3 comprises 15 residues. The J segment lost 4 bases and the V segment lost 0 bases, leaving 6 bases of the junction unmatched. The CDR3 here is CSARETGAGYNEQFF. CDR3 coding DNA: TGCAGTGCTAGAGAAACAGGGGCCGGGTACAATGAGCAGTTCTTC.

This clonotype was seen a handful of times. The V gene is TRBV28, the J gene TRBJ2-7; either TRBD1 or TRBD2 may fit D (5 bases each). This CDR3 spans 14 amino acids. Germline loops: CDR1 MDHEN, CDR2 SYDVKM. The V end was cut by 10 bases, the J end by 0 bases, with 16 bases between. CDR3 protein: CATKMWDPSYEQYF. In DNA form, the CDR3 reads TGTGCCACCAAAATGTGGGACCCCTCCTACGAGCAGTACTTC.

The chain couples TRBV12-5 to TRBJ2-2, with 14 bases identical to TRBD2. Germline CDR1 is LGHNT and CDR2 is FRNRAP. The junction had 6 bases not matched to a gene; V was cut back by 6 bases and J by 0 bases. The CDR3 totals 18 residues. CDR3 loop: CASGSGLAGGSNTGELFF. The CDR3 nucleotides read TGTGCTAGTGGGTCAGGACTAGCGGGAGGCTCGAACACCGGGGAGCTGTTTTTT.

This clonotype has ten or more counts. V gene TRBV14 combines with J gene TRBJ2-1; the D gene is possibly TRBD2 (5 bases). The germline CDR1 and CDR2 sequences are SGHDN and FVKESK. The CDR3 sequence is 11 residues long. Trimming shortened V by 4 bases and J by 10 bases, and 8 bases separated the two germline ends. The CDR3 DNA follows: TGTGCCAGCAGCCTTAGCGTAGAGCAGTTCTTC. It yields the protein CASSLSVEQFF.

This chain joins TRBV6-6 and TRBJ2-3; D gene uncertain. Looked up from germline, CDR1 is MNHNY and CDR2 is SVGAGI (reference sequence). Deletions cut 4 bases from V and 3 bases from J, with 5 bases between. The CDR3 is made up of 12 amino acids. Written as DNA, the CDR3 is TGTGCCAGCAGTTCCGAAACAGATACGCAGTATTTT. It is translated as CASSSETDTQYF.

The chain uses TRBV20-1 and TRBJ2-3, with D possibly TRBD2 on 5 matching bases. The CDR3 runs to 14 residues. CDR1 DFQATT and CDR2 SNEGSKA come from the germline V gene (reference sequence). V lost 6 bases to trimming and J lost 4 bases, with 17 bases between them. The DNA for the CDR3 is TGCAGTGCCACCGACTACAGAGTGCCAGATACGCAGTATTTT. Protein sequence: CSATDYRVPDTQYF.

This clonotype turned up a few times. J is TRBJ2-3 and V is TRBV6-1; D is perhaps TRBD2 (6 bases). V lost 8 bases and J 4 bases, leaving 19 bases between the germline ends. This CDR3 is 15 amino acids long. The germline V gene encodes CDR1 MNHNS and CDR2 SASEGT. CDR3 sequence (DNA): TGTGCCAGCGGCTCGGGACTTCGGGGTCCAGATACGCAGTATTTT. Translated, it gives CASGSGLRGPDTQYF.

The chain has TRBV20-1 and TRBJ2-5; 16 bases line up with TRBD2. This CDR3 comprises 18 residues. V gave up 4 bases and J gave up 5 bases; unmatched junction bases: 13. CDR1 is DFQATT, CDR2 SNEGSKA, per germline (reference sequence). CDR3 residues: CSATLGTSGRGVRETQYF. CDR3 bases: TGCAGTGCTACCCTTGGGACTAGCGGGAGGGGGGTCAGGGAGACCCAGTACTTC.

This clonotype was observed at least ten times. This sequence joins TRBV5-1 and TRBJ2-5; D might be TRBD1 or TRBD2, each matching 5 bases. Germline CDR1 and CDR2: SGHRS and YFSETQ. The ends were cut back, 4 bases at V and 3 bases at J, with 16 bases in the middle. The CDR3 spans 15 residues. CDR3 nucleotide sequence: TGCGCCAGCAGCACCAACCCGGGACCTGAAGAGACCCAGTACTTC. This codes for CASSTNPGPEETQYF.

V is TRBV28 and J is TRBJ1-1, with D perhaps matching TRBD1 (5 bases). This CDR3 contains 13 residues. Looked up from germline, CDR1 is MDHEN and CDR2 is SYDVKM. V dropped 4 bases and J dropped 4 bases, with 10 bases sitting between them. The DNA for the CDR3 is TGTGCCAGCAGTTCGGAAGGGGTCACTGAAGCTTTCTTT. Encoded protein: CASSSEGVTEAFF.

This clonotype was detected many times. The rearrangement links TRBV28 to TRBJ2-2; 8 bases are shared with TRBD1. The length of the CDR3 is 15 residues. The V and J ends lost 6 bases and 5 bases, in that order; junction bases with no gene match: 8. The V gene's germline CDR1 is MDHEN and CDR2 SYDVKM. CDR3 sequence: CASSPPRGRTGELFF. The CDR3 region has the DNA TGTGCCAGCAGCCCTCCCAGGGGGCGAACCGGGGAGCTGTTTTTT.

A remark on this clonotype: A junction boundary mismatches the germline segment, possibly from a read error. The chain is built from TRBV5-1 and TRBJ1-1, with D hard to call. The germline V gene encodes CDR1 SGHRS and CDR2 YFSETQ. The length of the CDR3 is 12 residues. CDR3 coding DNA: TGCGCCAACAGACATTCGAACTCTGAAGCTTTCTTT. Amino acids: CANRHSNSEAFF.

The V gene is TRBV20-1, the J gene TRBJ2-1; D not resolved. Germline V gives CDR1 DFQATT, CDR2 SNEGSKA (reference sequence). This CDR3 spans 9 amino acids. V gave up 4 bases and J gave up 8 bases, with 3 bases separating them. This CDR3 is CSAKDEQFF. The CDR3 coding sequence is TGCAGTGCTAAGGATGAGCAGTTCTTC.

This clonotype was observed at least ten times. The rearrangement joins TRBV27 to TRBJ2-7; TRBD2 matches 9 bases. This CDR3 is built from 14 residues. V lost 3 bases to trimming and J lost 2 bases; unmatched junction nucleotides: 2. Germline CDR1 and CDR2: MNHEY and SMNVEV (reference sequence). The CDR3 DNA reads TGTGCCAGCAGTTTGCGGGAGGGCCCCTACGAGCAGTACTTC. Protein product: CASSLREGPYEQYF.

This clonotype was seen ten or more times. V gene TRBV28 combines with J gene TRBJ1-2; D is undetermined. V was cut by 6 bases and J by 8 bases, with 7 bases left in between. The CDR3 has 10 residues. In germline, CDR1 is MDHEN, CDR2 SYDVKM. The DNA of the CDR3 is TGTGCCAGCAGAAGTGAGGGCTACACCTTC. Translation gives CASRSEGYTF.

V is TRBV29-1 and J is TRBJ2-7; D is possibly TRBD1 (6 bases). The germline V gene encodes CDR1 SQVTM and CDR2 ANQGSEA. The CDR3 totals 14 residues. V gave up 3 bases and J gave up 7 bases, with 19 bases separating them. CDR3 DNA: TGCAGCGTTGACCAGGGGTCCGCCCTGGGGGAGCAGTACTTC. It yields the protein CSVDQGSALGEQYF.

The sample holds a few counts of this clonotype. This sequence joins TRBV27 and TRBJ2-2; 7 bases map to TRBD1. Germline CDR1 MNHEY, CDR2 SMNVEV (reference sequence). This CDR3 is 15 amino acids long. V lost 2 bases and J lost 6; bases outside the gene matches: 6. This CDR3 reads CASSLSYDRAGELFF. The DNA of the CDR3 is TGTGCCAGCAGTTTAAGTTACGACAGGGCCGGGGAGCTGTTTTTT.

The CDR3 coding sequence is TGCAGTGCTATCCGGCCTAGCGGGAGGATCACAGATACGCAGTATTTT. Amino acids: CSAIRPSGRITDTQYF. The rearrangement links TRBV20-1 to TRBJ2-3; 11 nucleotides match TRBD2. The ends lost 4 bases at V and 2 bases at J; junction bases unmatched: 8. Germline V gene sequence: CDR1 DFQATT, CDR2 SNEGSKA (reference sequence). The CDR3 has 16 amino acids.

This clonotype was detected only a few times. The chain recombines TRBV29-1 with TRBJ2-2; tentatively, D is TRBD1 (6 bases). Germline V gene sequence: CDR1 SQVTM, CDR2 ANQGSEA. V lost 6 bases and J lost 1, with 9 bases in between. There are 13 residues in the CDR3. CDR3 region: CSVGTKNTGELFF. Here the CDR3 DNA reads TGCAGCGTAGGGACAAAGAACACCGGGGAGCTGTTTTTT.

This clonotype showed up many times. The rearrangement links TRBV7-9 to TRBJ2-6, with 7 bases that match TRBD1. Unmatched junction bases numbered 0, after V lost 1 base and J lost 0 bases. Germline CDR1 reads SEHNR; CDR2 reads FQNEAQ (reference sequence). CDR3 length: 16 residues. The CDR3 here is CASSLGDSSGANVLTF. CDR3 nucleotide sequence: TGTGCCAGCAGCTTAGGGGACAGCTCTGGGGCCAACGTCCTGACTTTC.

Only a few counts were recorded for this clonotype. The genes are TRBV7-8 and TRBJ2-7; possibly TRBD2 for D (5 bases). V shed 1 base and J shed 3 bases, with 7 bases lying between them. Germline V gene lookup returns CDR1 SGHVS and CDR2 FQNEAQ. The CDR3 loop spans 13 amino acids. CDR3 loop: CASSLGGYYEQYF. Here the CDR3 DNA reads TGTGCCAGCAGCTTAGGAGGGTACTACGAGCAGTACTTC. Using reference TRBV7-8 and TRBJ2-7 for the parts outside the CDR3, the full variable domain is GAGVSQSPRYKVAKRGQDVALRCDPISGHVSLFWYQQALGQGPEFLTYFQNEAQLDKSGLPSDRFFAERPEGSVSTLKIQRTQQEDSAVYLCASSLGGYYEQYFGPGTRLTVT.

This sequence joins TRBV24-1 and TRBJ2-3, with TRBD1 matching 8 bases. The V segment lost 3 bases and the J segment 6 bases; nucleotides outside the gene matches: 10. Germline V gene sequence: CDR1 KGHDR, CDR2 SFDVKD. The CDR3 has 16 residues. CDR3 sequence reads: CATSDPERDRSDTQYF. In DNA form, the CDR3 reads TGTGCCACCAGTGATCCCGAAAGGGACAGGAGCGATACGCAGTATTTT.

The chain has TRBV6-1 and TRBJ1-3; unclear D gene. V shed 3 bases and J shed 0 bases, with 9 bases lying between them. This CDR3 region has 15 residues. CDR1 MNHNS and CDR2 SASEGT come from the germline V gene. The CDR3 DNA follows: TGTGCCAGCAGTGACAACCGGAGCTCTGGAAACACCATATATTTT. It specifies CASSDNRSSGNTIYF.

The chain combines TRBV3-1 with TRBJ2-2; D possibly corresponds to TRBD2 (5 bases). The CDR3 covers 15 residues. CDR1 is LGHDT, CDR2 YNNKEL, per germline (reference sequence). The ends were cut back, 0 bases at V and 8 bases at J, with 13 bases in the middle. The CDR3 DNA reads TGTGCCAGCAGCCAAGAGTCCGGGGTCCCGGGGGAGCTGTTTTTT. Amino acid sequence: CASSQESGVPGELFF.

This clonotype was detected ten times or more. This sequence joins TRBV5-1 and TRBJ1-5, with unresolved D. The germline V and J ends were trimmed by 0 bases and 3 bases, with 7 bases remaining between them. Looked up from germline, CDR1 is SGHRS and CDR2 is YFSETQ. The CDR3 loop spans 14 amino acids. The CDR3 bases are TGCGCCAGCAGCTTGGGGCAGGTCAATCAGCCCCAGCATTTT. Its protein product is CASSLGQVNQPQHF.

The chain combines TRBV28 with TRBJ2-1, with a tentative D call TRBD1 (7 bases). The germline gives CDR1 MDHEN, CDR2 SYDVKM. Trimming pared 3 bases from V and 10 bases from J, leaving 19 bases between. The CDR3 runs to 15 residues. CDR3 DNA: TGTGCCAGCAGTTTTAGCAGGGGGGTTATACGGGAGCAGTTCTTC. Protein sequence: CASSFSRGVIREQFF.

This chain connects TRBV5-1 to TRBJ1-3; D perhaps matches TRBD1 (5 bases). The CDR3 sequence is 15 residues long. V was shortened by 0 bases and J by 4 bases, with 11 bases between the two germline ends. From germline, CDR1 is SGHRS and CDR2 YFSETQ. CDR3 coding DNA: TGCGCCAGCAGCTTGGAAGGAGGGACGGGAAACACCATATATTTT. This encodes CASSLEGGTGNTIYF.

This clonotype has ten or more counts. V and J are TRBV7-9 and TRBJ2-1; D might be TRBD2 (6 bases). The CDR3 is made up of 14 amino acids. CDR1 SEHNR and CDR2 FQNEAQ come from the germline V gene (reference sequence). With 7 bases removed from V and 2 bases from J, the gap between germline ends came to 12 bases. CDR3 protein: CASTQGGPYNEQFF. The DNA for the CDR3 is TGTGCCAGCACCCAGGGAGGTCCCTACAATGAGCAGTTCTTC.